These 24 T cell receptor beta chains originate from one sample sequenced in a study of blood T cell repertoires in COVID-19. Sequenced by immunoSEQ multiplex PCR; TCRdb stores in-frame clones only, minus some. The table has a few hundred thousand clones, approximately 89% seen once. Specimen: peripheral blood. The receptors shown here come from a woman aged 60-75 years with acute or convalescent COVID-19.

The V and J genes are TRBV10-3 and TRBJ2-2; 10 bases match TRBD1. Germline values: CDR1 ENHRY, CDR2 SYGVKD. Losses at the gene ends were 4 bases for V and 2 bases for J; bases not matched to a gene: 10. The CDR3 has 18 amino acids. DNA of the CDR3: TGTGCCATCAGTGCGATCTTGGGACAGGGGTCAAACACCGGGGAGCTGTTTTTT. It encodes CAISAILGQGSNTGELFF.

The chain has TRBV7-8 and TRBJ2-7; 8 bases align to TRBD1. This CDR3 is built from 14 residues. Germline CDR1 reads SGHVS; CDR2 reads FQNEAQ. Trimming cost V 5 bases and J 2 bases; bases outside gene matches: 5. CDR3 amino acids: CASSRGQGPYEQYF. DNA for the CDR3: TGTGCCAGCAGCCGAGGACAGGGCCCCTACGAGCAGTACTTC.

For this clone: The same CDR3 also results from other DNA sequences found in this sample. This chain links TRBV5-1 with TRBJ1-1; D is possibly TRBD1 (5 bases). The CDR3 spans 13 residues. V was clipped by 4 bases and J by 3 bases, with 10 bases between them. The germline gives CDR1 SGHRS, CDR2 YFSETQ. CDR3 residues: CASSPRVDTEAFF. CDR3 sequence (DNA): TGCGCCAGCAGCCCCAGGGTAGACACTGAAGCTTTCTTT.

The chain joins TRBV6-2 or TRBV6-3 to TRBJ2-6; perhaps TRBD1 as D (5 bases). There are 16 residues in the CDR3. Per the germline V gene, CDR1 is MNHEY and CDR2 is SVGEGT. V was shortened by 2 bases and J by 3 bases, with 11 bases between the two germline ends. The CDR3 spells CASSYQGAVGANVLTF. As DNA, the CDR3 is TGTGCCAGCAGTTACCAGGGTGCTGTTGGGGCCAACGTCCTGACTTTC.

The rearrangement joins TRBV12-3 or TRBV12-4 to TRBJ1-2; D call uncertain. This CDR3 is 12 amino acids long. V gave up 7 bases and J gave up 3 bases, with 9 bases separating them. CDR3 in amino acids: CASNGGDYGYTF. Here the CDR3 DNA reads TGTGCCAGCAACGGAGGTGACTATGGCTACACCTTC.

The rearrangement joins TRBV9 to TRBJ1-6, with D unclear. CDR3 length equals 14 residues. Trimming left V 0 bases short and J 9 bases short, with 10 bases between. Germline assignment: CDR1 SGDLS and CDR2 YYNGEE. The CDR3 protein is CASSVARNGSPLHF. The CDR3 DNA reads TGTGCCAGCAGCGTAGCTCGTAACGGTTCACCCCTCCACTTT.

The chain links TRBV27 to TRBJ2-1; 7 nucleotides match TRBD1. Germline lookup yields CDR1 MNHEY and CDR2 SMNVEV (reference sequence). The CDR3 contains 15 residues. The V gene end was trimmed by 5 bases and the J gene end by 6 bases; junction bases not matched to a gene: 10. This CDR3 reads CASSNPQHRGNEQFF. CDR3 bases: TGTGCCAGCAGTAACCCACAGCACAGGGGCAATGAGCAGTTCTTC.

The chain uses TRBV12-1 and TRBJ2-1; TRBD2 was called by the table and not checked on the DNA. TRBV12-1 is described as a pseudogene. This CDR3 comprises 19 residues. The CDR3 sequence: CASSHWTSGRETTYNEQFF. In DNA form, the CDR3 reads TGTGCCAGCAGTCACTGGACTAGCGGGAGAGAAACTACCTACAATGAGCAGTTCTTC.

The rearrangement uses TRBV12-3 or TRBV12-4 and TRBJ1-1; D gene uncertain. Between the trimmed V and J ends, which lost 6 bases and 8 bases, there was a span of 16 bases. The CDR3 runs to 13 residues. In DNA, the CDR3 is TGTGCCAGCAGGATCCGAATGGTTGGCGAAGCTTTCTTT. This sequence encodes CASRIRMVGEAFF.

The CDR3 sequence: CATSRDRSNYGYTF. CDR3 coding DNA: TGTGCCACCAGCAGAGATCGGTCTAACTATGGCTACACCTTC. The chain has TRBV15 and TRBJ1-2; no firm D call. CDR1 is LNHNV, CDR2 YYDKDF, per germline (reference sequence). The CDR3 covers 14 residues. V was clipped by 0 bases and J by 0 bases, with 5 bases between them.

This chain links TRBV9 with TRBJ1-1; tentative D call: TRBD1 (6 bases). V was pared by 6 bases and J by 4 bases, with 16 bases between. CDR1 is SGDLS and CDR2 is YYNGEE in the germline V gene. The CDR3 has 14 residues. The chain's CDR3 is CASNKMDRTTEAFF. As DNA, the CDR3 is TGTGCCAGCAACAAGATGGACAGAACCACTGAAGCTTTCTTT.

The genes are TRBV27 and TRBJ2-1; 10 positions agree with TRBD1. Germline CDR1 and CDR2: MNHEY and SMNVEV (reference sequence). The CDR3 is 15 residues long. V lost 5 bases and J lost 5; bases outside the gene matches: 6. The CDR3 protein is CASSVPGQGNNEQFF. The CDR3 DNA follows: TGTGCCAGCAGTGTCCCGGGACAGGGGAACAATGAGCAGTTCTTC.

J is TRBJ1-1 and V is TRBV4-3; weak D call: TRBD1 (5 bases). The germline V gene encodes CDR1 LGHNA and CDR2 YSLEER. Trimming pared 3 bases from V and 8 bases from J, leaving 13 bases between. The CDR3 spans 13 residues. CDR3 DNA: TGCGCCAGCAGCCATGGGGGGGGAGCCGAAGCTTTCTTT. Protein sequence: CASSHGGGAEAFF.

The chain carries TRBV7-2 and TRBJ2-5, with 7 bases identical to TRBD1. The CDR3 length is 15 residues. V was clipped by 1 base and J by 5 bases; unmatched bases: 7. Germline-derived CDR1 and CDR2 are SGHTA and FQGNSA. CDR3 DNA sequence: TGTGCCAGCAGCTTAGTGACAGGGTCCCGGGAGACCCAGTACTTC. Residues: CASSLVTGSRETQYF.

The rearrangement links TRBV4-3 to TRBJ2-1, with 9 bases identical to TRBD2. Germline trimming cut 1 base from V and 5 bases from J; bases unmatched to any gene: 9. Germline V gene data show CDR1 as LGHNA and CDR2 as YSLEER. This CDR3 spans 17 amino acids. The DNA for the CDR3 is TGCGCCAGCAGCCAAGTGAGGGCGGGGGGGAAAAACAATGAGCAGTTCTTC. Protein sequence: CASSQVRAGGKNNEQFF.

This clone was seen more than once but under ten times. V gene TRBV5-8 combines with J gene TRBJ1-5, with 12 bases aligning to TRBD1. Per the germline V gene, CDR1 is SGHTS and CDR2 is YDEGEE. V was pared by 0 bases and J by 10 bases, with 8 bases of the junction left unmatched. This CDR3 comprises 16 residues. CDR3 protein: CASSLAQGQGASPQHF. The CDR3 DNA reads TGTGCCAGCAGCTTGGCCCAGGGACAGGGGGCTTCCCCCCAGCATTTT.

In this sample, this clone turned up once. The rearrangement links TRBV15 to TRBJ2-1, with D tentatively TRBD2 (8 bases). V lost 5 bases and J lost 7, with 21 bases in between. Germline values: CDR1 LNHNV, CDR2 YYDKDF (reference sequence). This CDR3 region has 16 residues. The CDR3 nucleotides read TGTGCCACCAGCGAGGGGGCGGGGGGCTGGCTGAATGAGCAGTTCTTC. Translation: CATSEGAGGWLNEQFF.

Details on this clone: The same CDR3 also results from other DNA sequences found in this sample. V is TRBV28 and J is TRBJ1-5, with TRBD1 matching over 10 bases. The germline V gene encodes CDR1 MDHEN and CDR2 SYDVKM. The V segment lost 5 bases and the J segment 5 bases; nucleotides outside the gene matches: 6. This CDR3 spans 15 amino acids. Here the CDR3 DNA reads TGTGCCAGCAGTCCTATAGGACAGGGGGATCAGCCCCAGCATTTT. Translating gives CASSPIGQGDQPQHF.

This clone showed up just a few times. The gene calls are TRBV19 and TRBJ2-1; 7 positions match TRBD1. The CDR3 runs 15 residues. Germline-derived CDR1 and CDR2 are LNHDA and SQIVND (reference sequence). With 2 bases clipped from V and 8 bases from J, the junction kept 9 bases outside the gene matches. The CDR3 is CASSISQDRLHEQFF. In DNA, the CDR3 is TGTGCCAGTAGTATAAGCCAGGACAGGTTGCATGAGCAGTTCTTC. Combining the CDR3 with reference TRBV19 and TRBJ2-1 gives the whole variable domain DGGITQSPKYLFRKEGQNVTLSCEQNLNHDAMYWYRQDPGQGLRLIYYSQIVNDFQKGDIAEGYSVSREKKESFPLTVTSAQKNPTAFYLCASSISQDRLHEQFFGPGTRLTVL.

This clone was recorded a few times. This rearrangement joins TRBV24-1 to TRBJ1-5, with D perhaps TRBD1 (5 bases). V was shortened by 9 bases and J by 6 bases, with 20 bases between the two germline ends. Germline CDR1 and CDR2: KGHDR and SFDVKD. This CDR3 comprises 15 residues. The CDR3 DNA reads as TGTGCCACCTCTCCATCTGGGGAGGGACGTCAGCCCCAGCATTTT. The encoded protein is CATSPSGEGRQPQHF.

This chain uses TRBV7-3 with TRBJ2-6, with a possible D match to TRBD2 (7 bases). The germline gives CDR1 SGHTA, CDR2 FQGTGA. This CDR3 has 15 residues. V lost 6 bases and J lost 2, with 11 bases in between. CDR3 amino acids: CASSPGGPGANVLTF. CDR3 in DNA: TGTGCCAGCAGTCCCGGGGGGCCTGGGGCCAACGTCCTGACTTTC.

The rearrangement joins TRBV5-5 to TRBJ1-2; TRBD1 matches at 10 bases. Germline CDR1 reads SGHKS; CDR2 reads YYEKEE (reference sequence). V shed 4 bases, J shed 5 bases, and the junction held 17 bases outside the gene matches. CDR3 length: 18 amino acids. CDR3 loop: CASSPKARWDRGSYGYTF. For the CDR3, the DNA is TGTGCCAGCAGCCCCAAAGCGAGGTGGGACAGGGGATCGTATGGCTACACCTTC.

The genes are TRBV2 and TRBJ2-2; weak D call: TRBD2 (5 bases). The CDR3 is 14 residues long. Germline V gene sequence: CDR1 SNHLY, CDR2 FYNNEI. Trimming took off 8 bases at V and 7 bases at J, with 17 bases between the two ends. This CDR3 is CASLPRGKIGELFF. For the CDR3, the DNA is TGTGCCAGCCTCCCGAGAGGGAAGATCGGGGAGCTGTTTTTT.

The chain has TRBV27 and TRBJ2-5, with TRBD1 matching over 11 bases. There are 15 residues in the CDR3. V was clipped by 8 bases and J by 5 bases; unmatched bases: 10. Germline V gene lookup returns CDR1 MNHEY and CDR2 SMNVEV (reference sequence). The CDR3 DNA is TGTGCCAGCCACGCCGGACAGGGGGCTTGGGAGACCCAGTACTTC. It specifies CASHAGQGAWETQYF.